This T cell receptor beta chain appears in the sequencing data of a study of shared clonotypes between healthy human individuals (dated by TCRdb to 2020 to 2022). About the investigation overall: The cohort comprised a couple of women and three men aged 18 to 49 years. For each donor, CD4 naive and CD4 memory were each given three plates, CD8 naive was given two plates, and CD8 memory was given one plate. To estimate repertoire size and how much clonotypes are shared between individuals, the study performed deep sequencing of blood TCR repertoires from 4 to 6 healthy adults. Between about 0.8 and 9.5 billion PBMCs per donor were obtained by leukapheresis. To increase sequencing depth and limit assay-specific biases, different laboratories used diverse techniques to prepare libraries and sequence TCR repertoires.

V is shortened by 3 bases, J by 1 base, and the region joining them spans 13 bases. CDR1 and CDR2 (SGHTA, FQGNSA) derive from the germline V gene. The CDR3 runs 15 amino acids, cysteine and phenylalanine included. CDR3 DNA is the only sequence kept; it has 45 bases, read in frame from the first base. Healthy HIV-negative adults with no recently reported acute infections or vaccinations were included as donors. All donors were Caucasian adults living in Nashville, Tennessee, USA. CD4+ T cells were enriched through magnetic negative selection, after which naive cells were positively selected on CD45RA and the remaining negative fraction served as the memory subset. After blood collection by leukapheresis, PBMCs were isolated using Ficoll-Histopaque density gradient centrifugation and then cryopreserved in the vapor phase of liquid nitrogen. Analytical flow cytometry was used to check the purity and quantity of each magnetically sorted T cell population. From each sorted fraction, genomic DNA was isolated and quantified by UV absorbance on a Nanodrop 2000c.

Overall results and qualifications from the work: Higher generation probabilities were observed for clonotypes shared by all four sorted-subset donors than for non-shared clonotypes. Even with the large sequencing depth, rarefaction of the sorted-subset datasets indicated that sequencing was incomplete. Estimated clonotype richness was generally larger for naive than for memory subsets. The small number of donors limited the genetic and exposure-history diversity represented. Sampling was restricted to blood, and TCR repertoires in tissue are likely to differ from TCR repertoires in blood. Based on pairwise subsampling, the degree of clonotype sharing among donors was expected to be affected by sequencing depth. Across a handful of donors, approximately 5% of naive CD4, around 3.3% of naive CD8, under 2.5% of memory CD4, and approximately 0.4% of memory CD8 clonotypes were shared.

A word on this clone: No cognate antigen has been identified for it. Base-call qualities are not available, and no considerably larger clone is one nucleotide away.

Using the deep immunoSEQ assay, TCR CDR3 regions were amplified from genomic DNA by multiplex PCR. Extracted genomic DNA from each cell subset was spread evenly across all wells of several immunoSEQ 96-well plates, with each plate serving as a replicate. Each replicate PCR for sorted subsets received approximately 220 ng genomic DNA, equal to roughly 33,000 T cell genomes. The purified libraries were quantified using a Qubit 3.0 fluorometer, sized with a Bioanalyzer 2100, and then quantified again using the KAPA Library Quantification kit. A separate single-read 150-cycle Illumina NextSeq 550 flow cell was used to sequence each immunoSEQ 96-well plate. As for how the authors treated the data: Because the immunoSEQ output included only junctional sequences and no quality scores, the filtering could not be the same as the filtering used for full-length reads. To assign V/J genes and CDR3, sequences were annotated against IMGT germline references using PyIR, a Python wrapper for IgBLAST v1.9. Reads were removed for weak V/J assignments (E-value above 1e-6), missing CDR3, stop codons, out-of-frame junctions, or ambiguous translated residues. V3J clonotypes were defined by identical inferred V gene, J gene, and CDR3 amino acid sequence. The percentage overlap between two repertoires was calculated by dividing the number of shared unique clonotypes by the size of the smaller repertoire. Three approaches were used to assess repertoire richness: RTK rarefaction, the Chao1 estimator, and Recon v2.1 estimates of unobserved clonotypes. For all TCRbeta clonotypes obtained by the gDNA method from several donors, generation probabilities were computed with OLGA. Imported from immuneACCESS, the table was reduced by TCRdb to in-frame sequences with V and J called. These copies leave out some clones; in studies compared against another copy, an unresolved V gene accounts for under half, and the cause of the remainder is not known. V and J calls and clone size are those listed in that table; D and trimming were worked out from the DNA. This sample is represented by about 670,000 clones; 60% to 80% of them were singletons. The top ten hold roughly 1.8% of the sample.

The sample taken for sequencing was memory CD4+ T cells sorted from blood. Reading the label with the study, this specimen's cell subset or site is: CD45RA-negative fraction. The clonotype originates from a woman aged 30 to 39 in good health. The chain is encoded by TRBV7-2 joined to TRBJ2-7, and perhaps TRBD2 as D gene, on 5 matching bases. The sequence in DNA is TGTGCCAGCAGCTTGTCGGCTAGCCTTTCCTACGAGCAGTACTTC. It encodes CASSLSASLSYEQYF.